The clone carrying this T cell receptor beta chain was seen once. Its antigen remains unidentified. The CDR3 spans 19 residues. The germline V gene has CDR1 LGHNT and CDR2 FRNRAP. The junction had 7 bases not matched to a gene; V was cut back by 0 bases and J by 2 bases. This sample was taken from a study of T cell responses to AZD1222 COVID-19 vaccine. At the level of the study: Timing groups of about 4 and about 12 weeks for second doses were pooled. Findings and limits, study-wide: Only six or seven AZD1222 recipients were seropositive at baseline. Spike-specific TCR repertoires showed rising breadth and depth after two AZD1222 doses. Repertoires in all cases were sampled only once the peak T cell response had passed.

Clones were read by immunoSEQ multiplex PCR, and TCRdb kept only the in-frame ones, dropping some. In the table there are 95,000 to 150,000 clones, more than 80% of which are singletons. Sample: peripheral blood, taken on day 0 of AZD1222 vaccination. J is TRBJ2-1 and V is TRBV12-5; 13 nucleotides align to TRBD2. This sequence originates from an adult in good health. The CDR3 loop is CASGLVRLGLAGAYNEQFF. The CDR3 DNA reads TGTGCTAGTGGTTTGGTAAGGCTAGGACTAGCGGGAGCCTACAATGAGCAGTTCTTC. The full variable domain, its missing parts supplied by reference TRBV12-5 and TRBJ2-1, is DARVTQTPRHKVTEMGQEVTMRCQPILGHNTVFWYRQTMMQGLELLAYFRNRAPLDDSGMPKDRFSAEMPDATLATLKIQPSEPRDSAVYFCASGLVRLGLAGAYNEQFFGPGTRLTVL.